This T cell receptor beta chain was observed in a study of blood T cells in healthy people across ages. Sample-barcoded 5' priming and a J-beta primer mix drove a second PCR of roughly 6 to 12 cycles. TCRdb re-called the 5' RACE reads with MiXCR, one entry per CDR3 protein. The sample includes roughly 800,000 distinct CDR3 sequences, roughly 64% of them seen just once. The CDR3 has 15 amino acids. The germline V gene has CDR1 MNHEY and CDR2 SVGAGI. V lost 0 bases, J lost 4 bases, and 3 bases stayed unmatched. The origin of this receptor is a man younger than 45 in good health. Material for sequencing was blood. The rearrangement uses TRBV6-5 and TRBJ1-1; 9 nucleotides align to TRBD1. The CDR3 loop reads CASSYSTGQGTEAFF. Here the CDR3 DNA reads TGTGCCAGCAGTTACTCAACGGGACAGGGCACTGAAGCTTTCTTT.